The entry that follows covers one T cell receptor (beta chain) sequence. Antigen: not known. Method: immunoSEQ multiplex PCR; TCRdb's copy keeps in-frame clones and lacks some. The sample has approximately 36,000 clones; 79% are singletons. This CDR3 is built from 14 residues. Trimming pared 3 bases from V and 3 bases from J, leaving 10 bases between. Looked up from germline, CDR1 is PRHDT and CDR2 is FYEKMQ (reference sequence). This specimen comes from a study of high-grade serous ovarian cancer treatment subgroups. Study-level information: On average, 14,192 reads and roughly 7,000 unique TCR beta rearrangements were obtained per sample.

Study-level points and caveats: Higher neoantigen levels went with greater TCR clonal relatedness. Spatial context was lost because tumors were sequenced in bulk. Repertoire analysis covered CDR3 alone, not CDR1 or CDR2.

The tumor samples were collected prior to definitive surgery or chemotherapy. The V and J genes are TRBV13 and TRBJ2-3; D possibly matches TRBD1 or TRBD2 (5 bases each). This receptor was obtained from a human donor with high-grade serous ovarian cancer. The material sequenced was tumor tissue. CDR3 in DNA: TGTGCCAGCAGCTTTGGGGGACCTACAGATACGCAGTATTTT. This sequence encodes CASSFGGPTDTQYF.